The 24 T cell receptor beta chains below all came from one sample that was sequenced in a study of T cell responses to AZD1222 COVID-19 vaccine. Libraries were prepared by immunoSEQ multiplex PCR; TCRdb keeps only in-frame clonotypes and omits some of them. The sample lists about 260,000 clones; over 85% were seen once. The sample in question was peripheral blood, obtained on day 0 of AZD1222 vaccination. These receptors were obtained from an adult in good health.

This chain uses TRBV7-9 with TRBJ2-1; D is possibly TRBD1 or TRBD2 (5 bases each). CDR3 length: 15 residues. The germline CDR1 and CDR2 sequences are SEHNR and FQNEAQ (reference sequence). V was trimmed by 5 bases and J by 8 bases, leaving 19 bases between them. This CDR3 is CASSATGTRGYEQFF. The CDR3 nucleotides are TGTGCCAGCAGCGCGACCGGGACCCGCGGGTATGAGCAGTTCTTC.

This chain links TRBV5-1 with TRBJ2-5; 8 nucleotides line up with TRBD1. The length of the CDR3 is 15 residues. With 4 bases clipped from V and 0 bases from J, the junction kept 5 bases outside the gene matches. Germline assignment: CDR1 SGHRS and CDR2 YFSETQ. The CDR3 DNA is TGCGCCAGCAGCATAGGGACAGGTAACCAAGAGACCCAGTACTTC. Its protein product is CASSIGTGNQETQYF.

The V call is TRBV5-4, the J call TRBJ2-3, with D possibly matching TRBD2 (5 bases). Germline assignment: CDR1 SGHNT and CDR2 YYREEE (reference sequence). Between the trimmed V and J ends, which lost 0 bases and 4 bases, there was a span of 9 bases. The CDR3 has 14 amino acids. CDR3 protein: CASSLVGVADTQYF. The CDR3, as DNA: TGTGCCAGCAGCTTGGTCGGGGTTGCAGATACGCAGTATTTT.

The rearrangement links TRBV2 to TRBJ2-1; possibly TRBD2 for D (6 bases). Germline V gene lookup returns CDR1 SNHLY and CDR2 FYNNEI. Trimming left V 6 bases short and J 12 bases short, with 15 bases between. The CDR3 is 12 amino acids. The CDR3 DNA follows: TGTGCCAGCAGGACCTGGGGCGGGATGCAGTTCTTC. Residues: CASRTWGGMQFF.

This sequence joins TRBV5-1 and TRBJ2-3; 9 nucleotides line up with TRBD2. V shed 8 bases, J shed 0 bases, and the junction held 7 bases outside the gene matches. This CDR3 region has 15 residues. The germline V gene encodes CDR1 SGHRS and CDR2 YFSETQ. The CDR3 coding sequence is TGCGCCAGTAAAAGACTAGCGGATAGCACAGATACGCAGTATTTT. Its translation: CASKRLADSTDTQYF.

CDR3 DNA sequence: TGTGCCAGCAGTCTACTGGGACTAAACACCGGGGAGCTGTTTTTT. Its protein product is CASSLLGLNTGELFF. This sequence joins TRBV27 and TRBJ2-2; the match to TRBD2 covers 7 bases. The CDR3 loop spans 15 amino acids. Per germline, CDR1 MNHEY and CDR2 SMNVEV (reference sequence). After removal of 5 bases from V and 2 bases from J, the junction contained 5 bases not matched to a gene.

The rearrangement links TRBV5-6 to TRBJ1-1; the D is unclear. This CDR3 has 12 amino acids. The germline V gene has CDR1 SGHDT and CDR2 YYEEEE. The V end lost 1 base, the J end lost 10 bases, and 11 bases lay between the germline ends. The CDR3 loop is CASSLLREGAFF. CDR3 DNA: TGTGCCAGCAGCTTGTTGAGGGAAGGAGCTTTCTTT.

This sequence joins TRBV28 and TRBJ1-4; D is undetermined. Trimming pared 5 bases from V and 7 bases from J, leaving 14 bases between. CDR3 length equals 14 residues. Germline-derived CDR1 and CDR2 are MDHEN and SYDVKM. The CDR3 sequence: CASSRLGDGEKLFF. CDR3 DNA: TGTGCCAGCAGTCGCTTAGGAGACGGTGAAAAACTGTTTTTT.

The chain employs TRBV6-6 and TRBJ1-1; no firm D call. CDR3 size: 11 residues. V was cut by 5 bases and J by 3 bases, with 4 bases left in between. From germline, CDR1 is MNHNY and CDR2 SVGAGI (reference sequence). The CDR3 loop is CASSIYTEAFF. Written as DNA, the CDR3 is TGTGCCAGCAGTATATACACTGAAGCTTTCTTT.

The rearrangement joins TRBV9 to TRBJ1-1, with D perhaps matching TRBD1 (5 bases). This CDR3 region has 15 residues. The germline V and J ends were trimmed by 4 bases and 5 bases, with 18 bases remaining between them. CDR1 and CDR2 (germline): SGDLS, YYNGEE. CDR3 in DNA: TGTGCCAGCAGCCCCCTAATAGGGGTCGGTACTGAAGCTTTCTTT. Translating it yields CASSPLIGVGTEAFF.

The chain couples TRBV3-1 (or the pseudogene TRBV3-2) to TRBJ2-5, with D unclear. The germline CDR1 and CDR2 sequences are LGHDT and YNNKEL (reference sequence). V was cut by 4 bases and J by 5 bases, with 14 bases left in between. The CDR3 has 14 amino acids. The CDR3 nucleotides are TGTGCCAGCAGCCGCCGGGCCCCTATGGAGACCCAGTACTTC. Its translation: CASSRRAPMETQYF.

The chain couples TRBV9 to TRBJ2-1; possible D gene TRBD1, 6 bases. The germline V gene encodes CDR1 SGDLS and CDR2 YYNGEE. The V gene lost 0 bases and the J gene lost 4 bases, with 11 bases spanning the gap. There are 15 residues in the CDR3. The CDR3 sequence is CASSVGEGVYNEQFF. In nucleotides, the CDR3 is TGTGCCAGCAGCGTAGGAGAGGGGGTATACAATGAGCAGTTCTTC.

The rearrangement joins TRBV4-1 to TRBJ1-5; possible D gene TRBD1, 5 bases. V was clipped by 0 bases and J by 3 bases, with 9 bases between them. CDR1 and CDR2 from the germline V gene are MGHRA and YSYEKL. CDR3 length: 15 residues. The CDR3 nucleotides are TGCGCCAGCAGCCAAGAGCAGGGTTTCAATCAGCCCCAGCATTTT. Translation gives CASSQEQGFNQPQHF.

Written as DNA, the CDR3 is TGTGCCAGCAGCAAGGGCCCTTACGAGCAGTACTTC. Translated: CASSKGPYEQYF. The chain is built from TRBV7-9 and TRBJ2-7; the D is unclear. The CDR3 sequence is 12 residues long. Per germline, CDR1 SEHNR and CDR2 FQNEAQ (reference sequence). Between the trimmed V and J ends, which lost 5 bases and 4 bases, there was a span of 9 bases. Filled out from reference TRBV7-9 and TRBJ2-7, the complete variable domain reads DTGVSQNPRHKITKRGQNVTFRCDPISEHNRLYWYRQTLGQGPEFLTYFQNEAQLEKSRLLSDRFSAERPKGSFSTLEIQRTEQGDSAMYLCASSKGPYEQYFGPGTRLTVT.

This clone was found once. The chain links TRBV3-1 (or the pseudogene TRBV3-2) to TRBJ1-1, with unresolved D. Germline values: CDR1 LGHDT, CDR2 YNNKEL (reference sequence). The CDR3 covers 14 residues. V shed 1 base and J shed 4 bases, with 10 bases lying between them. The CDR3 spells CASSQVEGSTEAFF. The CDR3 DNA is TGTGCCAGCAGCCAAGTTGAAGGGAGCACTGAAGCTTTCTTT.

In this sample, this clone turned up once. V usage is TRBV28 and J usage is TRBJ1-2; 7 bases are a match to TRBD1. J lost 4 bases, V lost 9 bases, and 2 bases had no gene match. Per the germline V gene, CDR1 is MDHEN and CDR2 is SYDVKM. The CDR3 totals 11 residues. The CDR3 nucleotides read TGTGCCAGTGGGGACAGCTATGGCTACACCTTC. Translated, it gives CASGDSYGYTF.

This clone was picked up many times. The chain is built from TRBV19 and TRBJ1-1; possibly TRBD1 for D (5 bases). Germline CDR1 is LNHDA and CDR2 is SQIVND (reference sequence). This CDR3 has 14 amino acids. The V gene lost 7 bases and the J gene lost 0 bases, with 12 bases spanning the gap. The CDR3 protein is CASNTDSMNTEAFF. CDR3 DNA sequence: TGTGCCAGTAACACCGACAGCATGAACACTGAAGCTTTCTTT.

The chain links TRBV7-2 to TRBJ2-3; TRBD2 agrees at 11 bases. Per germline, CDR1 SGHTA and CDR2 FQGNSA. V lost 0 bases to trimming and J lost 13 bases; unmatched junction nucleotides: 6. The CDR3 is 14 residues long. The CDR3 loop reads CASSLALAGGDEYF. The CDR3 region has the DNA TGTGCCAGCAGCTTAGCGCTAGCGGGAGGTGACGAGTATTTT.

This clone has just one count. The chain recombines TRBV5-6 with TRBJ2-7; the D is unclear. The V gene lost 4 bases and the J gene lost 5 bases, with 13 bases spanning the gap. Germline V gene lookup returns CDR1 SGHDT and CDR2 YYEEEE. This CDR3 has 13 residues. The CDR3 reads CASSQVTRDEQYF. CDR3 nucleotide sequence: TGTGCCAGCAGCCAGGTTACAAGGGACGAGCAGTACTTC.

J is TRBJ1-3 and V is TRBV3-1 (or the pseudogene TRBV3-2), with D perhaps TRBD1 (6 bases). With 4 bases removed from V and 3 bases from J, the gap between germline ends came to 16 bases. The CDR3 covers 16 residues. Germline CDR1 is LGHDT and CDR2 is YNNKEL (reference sequence). The CDR3 coding sequence is TGTGCCAGCAGCCCTTCACAGGGAGAAATTGGAAACACCATATATTTT. Amino acids: CASSPSQGEIGNTIYF.

CDR3 DNA sequence: TGTGCCAGCAGTTTGTTGCCCTCCCCTGGAAACACCATATATTTT. Its translation: CASSLLPSPGNTIYF. V and J are TRBV28 and TRBJ1-3; D is ambiguous. Germline V gives CDR1 MDHEN, CDR2 SYDVKM. This CDR3 is built from 15 residues. V shed 3 bases and J shed 2 bases, with 11 bases lying between them.

V and J are TRBV11-1 and TRBJ1-5; D uncertain. Trimming took off 0 bases at V and 4 bases at J, with 4 bases between the two ends. The CDR3 totals 13 residues. Germline assignment: CDR1 SGHAT and CDR2 FQDESV (reference sequence). CDR3 bases: TGTGCCAGCAGCTTAGCTCCTAATCAGCCCCAGCATTTT. Its protein product is CASSLAPNQPQHF.

This chain connects TRBV6-6 to TRBJ2-5, with a possible D match to TRBD2 (5 bases). CDR1 is MNHNY, CDR2 SVGAGI, per germline (reference sequence). V was trimmed by 5 bases and J by 5 bases, leaving 18 bases between them. The CDR3 has 15 amino acids. This CDR3 reads CASSTRTWQEETQYF. DNA for the CDR3: TGTGCCAGCAGTACGCGGACTTGGCAGGAGGAGACCCAGTACTTC.

The chain joins TRBV29-1 to TRBJ2-1; D might be TRBD2 (5 bases). The CDR3 consists of 13 residues. The germline CDR1 and CDR2 sequences are SQVTM and ANQGSEA. The ends were cut back, 2 bases at V and 7 bases at J, with 12 bases in the middle. Here the CDR3 reads CSVERLAWNEQFF. The CDR3 nucleotides read TGCAGCGTTGAACGGCTAGCTTGGAATGAGCAGTTCTTC.